This note documents a single T cell receptor beta chain sequence. The CDR3 sequence is 15 residues long. The V gene lost 2 bases and the J gene lost 7 bases, with 17 bases spanning the gap. CDR1 and CDR2 from the germline V gene are SGHAT and FQDESV (reference sequence). The data belong to a study of blood T cell repertoires in COVID-19. Overall study: The United States, Italy and Spain were the sources of the acute and convalescent COVID-19 samples. T cells, B-cell-depleted T cells, or PBMCs provided the cDNA or gDNA that served as material.

Original methodology: Amplification from reference gene primers served as the basis for estimated nucleated cell counts. TCRdb keeps only in-frame clones here, not all; method: immunoSEQ multiplex PCR. V and J calls and clone size are copied from that table; D and trimming were computed from the DNA. In the table there are a few hundred thousand clones, approximately 85% of which are singletons. The sequence derives from a man aged 40-49 years with acute or convalescent COVID-19. The chain links TRBV11-1 to TRBJ2-5; D call uncertain. Sample: peripheral blood. CDR3 bases: TGTGCCAGCAGCTTATCAAGGCCGGCGGCGTCGACCCAGTACTTC. This codes for CASSLSRPAASTQYF.